The text below deals with one T cell receptor beta chain. The antigen is not known. TCRdb keeps only in-frame clones here, not all; method: immunoSEQ multiplex PCR. This table has 25,000 to 35,000 clones, approximately 87% appearing once. Time point given: week 23, last vaccination. Topical imiquimod was applied with each vaccine dose, which held 300 ug of mutant IDH1 20-mer peptide. The CDR3 runs to 14 residues. V was trimmed by 4 bases and J by 0 bases, leaving 10 bases between them. Germline V lookup: CDR1 SGHRS, CDR2 YFSETQ. This sample stems from a study of a mutant IDH1 vaccine in newly diagnosed glioma. Points from the study as a whole: Among patients, around 93% showed immune responses induced by the vaccine.

This receptor was identified in a man aged 40-49 years with glioma. The input for sequencing was PBMCs, taken from a glioma patient whose treatment included an IDH1 peptide vaccine. This rearrangement joins TRBV5-1 to TRBJ1-1; the D gene is possibly TRBD1 (5 bases). This CDR3 is CASSPRGLNTEAFF. The CDR3 coding sequence is TGCGCCAGCAGCCCTAGGGGACTGAACACTGAAGCTTTCTTT.